The T cell receptor beta chain under discussion was sequenced for a study of T cells after yellow fever vaccination. Whole-study context: Low-cell-number fractions underwent preparation using SMART-Seq v4 Ultra Low Input.

CDR1 is SGHTA and CDR2 is FQGNSA in the germline V gene. V shed 3 bases and J 6 bases; nucleotides not matched to a gene: 6. This CDR3 spans 15 amino acids. TCRdb called the 5' RACE reads again in MiXCR, with one record for every CDR3 protein. The sample has 300,000 to 350,000 distinct CDR3 sequences, 8% to 9.5% seen once; the top ten hold around 17%. This clonotype turned up a few times. Its antigen is not identified. Study-level results: CD4 and CD8 compartments shared a small share of clonotypes, likely from convergent recombination. It was a weaker secondary response, yet one that peaked faster, at day 5 versus 15.

V usage is TRBV7-2 and J usage is TRBJ2-2; 8 bases fit TRBD1. The TCR was taken from a man aged 18 to 29 who received the YFV17D yellow fever vaccine. This material consisted of PBMCs, taken about 41 days after the first yellow fever vaccination. The CDR3 is CASSFPIQGAGELFF. CDR3 DNA sequence: TGTGCCAGCAGCTTCCCAATACAGGGGGCCGGGGAGCTGTTTTTT. The entire variable domain, with the rest obtained from reference TRBV7-2 and TRBJ2-2, is as follows: GAGVSQSPSNKVTEKGKDVELRCDPISGHTALYWYRQSLGQGLEFLIYFQGNSAPDKSGLPSDRFSAERTGGSVSTLTIQRTQQEDSAVYLCASSFPIQGAGELFFGEGSRLTVL.